This TCR beta chain is from a study of control samples from healthy donors and cancer patients (dated by TCRdb to the early 2020s). The germline V gene encodes CDR1 SEHNR and CDR2 FQNEAQ (reference sequence). V trim: 4 bases; J trim: 5 bases; unmatched bases: 13. Reading from cysteine to phenylalanine, the CDR3 counts 18 amino acids. The sequence is cut down to CDR3 DNA, 54 bases in frame from base 1. This clone was recorded once. The antigen this receptor binds is unknown. Per-base qualities were not stored, and no clone one base away is much larger. Library creation used the immunoSEQ multiplex PCR assay. In its TCRdb copy, this immuneACCESS table keeps in-frame sequences only and misses some clones. Where compared with another copy, unresolved V genes explain less than half of these, and the others have no known cause. A total of around 200,000 clones appear in this sample, over 90% of them only once. Jointly, the top ten make up 1.5% of the sample.

The sample consisted of blood. The rearranged segments are TRBV7-9 and TRBJ2-5, with TRBD2 matching 13 junction bases. This receptor was identified in a man aged 50-60 years in good health. The CDR3 here reads CASSSGLAGDQRTETQYF. The DNA sequence is given as TGTGCCAGCAGCTCCGGACTAGCGGGGGACCAACGGACGGAGACCCAGTACTTC.